The present TCR beta chain was sequenced within a study of low-dose radiotherapy and immunotherapy resistance in tumors. Background on the study: Treatment of Cohort 1 consisted of 0.5 Gy per fraction every 2 weeks, adding up to 6.5 Gy. Dosing for Cohort 2 consisted of 1 Gy per fraction every two weeks, reaching a total of 13 Gy over 26 weeks.

Ten or more counts support this clonotype. The time point denotes: before trial treatment. The donors' treatment consisted of nivolumab, ipilimumab, aspirin, low-dose cyclophosphamide and low-dose radiotherapy. With a constant-region primer and a V-primer adapter, TCRs were subjected to about 20 PCR cycles of amplification. After the mRNA was isolated, it was amplified using in vitro transcription. TCRdb used MiXCR to reprocess the reads, holding one entry per CDR3 protein. The sample lists tens of thousands of distinct CDR3 sequences; roughly 10% were seen once. V shed 0 bases and J shed 4 bases, with 9 bases lying between them. Germline values: CDR1 SQVTM, CDR2 ANQGSEA. This CDR3 contains 14 residues.

The sample here was PBMCs, taken before treatment. This chain joins TRBV29-1 and TRBJ1-4; D unclear. The source is a female donor with ovarian cancer. The CDR3 protein is CSVEDRQDNEKLFF. CDR3 sequence (DNA): TGCAGCGTTGAAGATCGGCAGGATAATGAAAAACTGTTTTTT.